The following is a TCR beta chain sequence with its context. Its antigen remains unknown. The sample belongs to a study of cytomegalovirus exposure and HLA in healthy donors. Findings and caveats of the study: One variant, a missense change in DCLRE1C, was linked in a later analysis to TCR beta V- and J-gene trimming.

The PCR contained 60 Vbeta and 13 Jbeta primers. Libraries were prepared by immunoSEQ multiplex PCR; TCRdb keeps only in-frame clonotypes and omits some of them. The sample has approximately 100,000 clones, 64% seen once. The germline V gene encodes CDR1 LNHNV and CDR2 YYDKDF (reference sequence). The CDR3 sequence is 16 residues long. The junction had 7 bases not matched to a gene; V was cut back by 2 bases and J by 5 bases. Sequencing was carried out using PBMCs. The chain combines TRBV15 with TRBJ2-1, with 9 bases matching TRBD2. The receptor was derived from a man aged 55 to 69 in good health and CMV-seronegative. CDR3 sequence reads: CATSRKTSGLNNEQFF. DNA for the CDR3: TGTGCCACCAGCAGAAAAACTAGCGGGCTAAACAATGAGCAGTTCTTC.